This TCR beta chain stems from a study of OX40 agonist ivuxolimab in advanced cancers. Study as a whole: Ivuxolimab doses were 0.01, 0.1, 0.3, 1.5, 3 or 10 mg/kg every 2 weeks. Study-wide findings and caveats: Clonal expansion was among the lowest in partial responders at 0.1-3.0 mg/kg, especially CD8+. Expanded clones were, on average, more numerous in CD8+ T cells than in CD4+.

A word on this clone: Its antigen is undetermined.

Autoimmune disease history or systemic immunosuppression barred patients. Generated by immunoSEQ multiplex PCR, the TCRdb table keeps only in-frame clones and is missing some. The table lists 60,000 to 65,000 clones, about 90% of them singletons. Trimming removed 3 bases from V and 2 bases from J, with 13 bases in between. This CDR3 has 15 residues. Germline CDR1 reads KGHSH; CDR2 reads LQKENI. The J gene is TRBJ2-5, the V gene TRBV18, with D possibly TRBD2 on 5 matching bases. This TCR was sampled from an adult with an advanced solid tumor such as melanoma, head and neck, liver or kidney cancer. The specimen comprised CD4+ or CD8+ T cells sorted from blood, sampled in a trial of the OX40 agonist ivuxolimab. The CDR3 DNA is TGTGCCAGCTCACCTTACGGGAAGAGGCAAGAGACCCAGTACTTC. The encoded protein is CASSPYGKRQETQYF.